This note documents a single T cell receptor (beta chain) sequence. The CDR3 contains 14 residues. The data originate from a study of shared clonotypes between healthy human individuals. The assay was immunoSEQ multiplex PCR, and TCRdb's table has in-frame clones only and misses some. The sample carries roughly 1 million clones, roughly 75% recorded once. This chain joins TRBV21-1 and TRBJ2-7; TRBD1 reflects the table's D call only, with no check against the DNA. TRBV21-1 constitutes a pseudogene. The TCR comes from a man aged 18 to 29 in good health. The sequencing input was memory CD4+ T cells sorted from blood. Indicated subset: CD45RA-negative fraction. CDR3 in amino acids: CASSTLTGVHEQYF. The DNA for the CDR3 is TGTGCCAGCAGCACCCTTACAGGGGTCCACGAGCAGTACTTC.